These T cell receptor beta chains were read from a single sample in a study of response to subunit inactivated influenza vaccine. TCRdb analysed the RT-PCR reads with MiXCR anew, one entry per CDR3 protein. The data contain 650,000 or so distinct CDR3 sequences, around 13% of them singletons. Sequences were derived from PBMCs from blood, sampled approximately 15 days before vaccination. All receptors come from a man aged 50 or older who received an inactivated influenza vaccine. CDR3s include the opening cysteine and the closing phenylalanine or tryptophan. The order of the fields is D gene, V gene, clone size, J gene, CDR3 protein, CDR3 DNA. D genes are given only for firm matches. Some rows have no size entry. The others give once, few or many, or a class for an expanded clone.

>NA|TRBV20-1|few|TRBJ2-1
CSAGVNEQFF
TGCAGTGCTGGTGTTAATGAGCAGTTCTTC
>NA|TRBV4-1|few|TRBJ1-5
CASSVMQGTAQHF
TGCGCCAGCAGCGTTATGCAGGGGACGGCCCAGCATTTT
>TRBD1|TRBV3-1|NA|TRBJ1-2
CASSHQGQVNYGYTF
TGTGCCAGCAGCCACCAAGGACAGGTTAACTATGGCTACACCTTC
>NA|TRBV6-2/TRBV6-3|few|TRBJ2-7
CASRLRGEQYF
TGTGCCAGCAGGTTACGGGGGGAGCAGTACTTC
>NA|TRBV20-1|few|TRBJ2-3
CSARTKDTQYF
TGCAGTGCCAGGACCAAGGATACGCAGTATTTT
>NA|TRBV10-3|NA|TRBJ2-7
CAISPPPGSNEQYF
TGTGCCATCAGTCCACCCCCAGGGTCGAACGAGCAGTACTTC
>NA|TRBV9|NA|TRBJ2-7
CASSAGGGSPYEQYF
TGTGCCAGCAGCGCCGGGGGCGGGTCGCCCTACGAGCAGTACTTC
>NA|TRBV28|few|TRBJ2-5
CASSLSVQGPQETQYF
TGTGCCAGCAGTTTATCGGTACAGGGACCCCAAGAGACCCAGTACTTC
>TRBD1|TRBV7-8|few|TRBJ2-7
CASSPSTGQGAFGATYEQYF
TGTGCCAGCAGCCCCAGTACGGGACAGGGGGCCTTCGGGGCAACCTACGAGCAGTACTTC
>TRBD1|TRBV3-1|NA|TRBJ1-1
CASSYAGGEYTEAFF
TGTGCCAGCAGCTATGCAGGGGGCGAGTACACTGAAGCTTTCTTT
>NA|TRBV15|NA|TRBJ1-1
CATSRAGLEAFF
TGTGCCACCAGCAGGGCCGGGTTAGAAGCTTTCTTT
>NA|TRBV20-1|many|TRBJ1-5
CSARPGTPIQPQHF
TGCAGTGCTAGGCCCGGGACCCCCATTCAGCCCCAGCATTTT
>TRBD1|TRBV29-1|few|TRBJ2-3
CSVDLGTDGTDTQYF
TGCAGCGTTGATCTTGGGACAGACGGCACAGATACGCAGTATTTT
>NA|TRBV5-1|NA|TRBJ1-1
CASKGPANTEAFF
TGCGCCAGCAAAGGGCCGGCAAACACTGAAGCTTTCTTT
>NA|TRBV7-9|NA|TRBJ1-2
CASSPTPQGAFGYGYTF
TGTGCCAGCAGCCCAACCCCCCAGGGTGCTTTCGGCTATGGCTACACCTTC
>NA|TRBV20-1|NA|TRBJ2-1
CSARDSFNWDEQFF
TGCAGTGCCCGGGACTCTTTTAATTGGGATGAGCAGTTCTTC
>TRBD2|TRBV4-3|NA|TRBJ2-3
CASSQEWTSGTDTQYF
TGCGCCAGCAGCCAAGAATGGACTAGCGGCACAGATACGCAGTATTTT
>NA|TRBV9|NA|TRBJ2-2
CASSVVSGQYTGELFF
TGTGCCAGCAGCGTAGTGTCCGGACAGTACACCGGGGAGCTGTTTTTT
>NA|TRBV7-2|few|TRBJ2-7
CASSPGGDYEQYF
TGTGCCAGCAGTCCAGGAGGGGACTACGAGCAGTACTTC
>NA|TRBV14|NA|TRBJ2-1
CASSQVPGGLLAAYNEQFF
TGTGCCAGCAGCCAAGTTCCAGGGGGCTTACTAGCGGCGTACAATGAGCAGTTCTTC
>TRBD2|TRBV11-1|few|TRBJ2-2
CASSHGTSGEPSKGGELFF
TGTGCCAGCAGCCACGGGACTAGCGGGGAACCATCGAAGGGCGGGGAGCTGTTTTTT
>TRBD1|TRBV24-1|NA|TRBJ1-1
CATSGTGGPGGAFF
TGTGCCACCAGTGGGACAGGGGGCCCCGGCGGAGCTTTCTTT
>TRBD2|TRBV29-1|many|TRBJ2-1
CSVGQGLASNEQFF
TGCAGCGTTGGTCAGGGACTAGCTTCTAATGAGCAGTTCTTC
>TRBD1|TRBV11-2|few|TRBJ2-7
CASSFRFDRGYEQYF
TGTGCCAGCAGCTTTCGTTTTGACAGGGGCTACGAGCAGTACTTC
>TRBD2|TRBV4-2|few|TRBJ2-1
CASSQAGGTGYNEQFF
TGTGCCAGCAGCCAAGCGGGAGGGACGGGCTACAATGAGCAGTTCTTC
>TRBD1|TRBV20-1|NA|TRBJ2-7
CSARQGEKGSYEQYF
TGCAGTGCTAGGCAGGGGGAGAAGGGATCCTACGAGCAGTACTTC
>TRBD1|TRBV20-1|few|TRBJ2-1
CSARDGMDRVHEQFF
TGCAGTGCTAGAGATGGAATGGACAGGGTACATGAGCAGTTCTTC
>NA|TRBV5-1|NA|TRBJ1-3
CASSFDGEGNTIYF
TGCGCCAGCAGCTTTGATGGAGAAGGAAACACCATATATTTT
>NA|TRBV3-1|few|TRBJ2-2
CASSPLRITGELFF
TGTGCCAGCAGCCCGCTCAGGATCACCGGGGAGCTGTTTTTT
>TRBD1|TRBV7-2|NA|TRBJ1-1
CASSPQGGLEAFF
TGTGCCAGCAGCCCCCAGGGGGGCCTTGAAGCTTTCTTT
>NA|TRBV10-3|many|TRBJ2-5
CAISDGVLETQYF
TGTGCCATCAGTGATGGGGTTTTGGAGACCCAGTACTTC
>NA|TRBV5-1|few|TRBJ1-2
CASSYTPNYGYTF
TGCGCCAGCAGCTACACGCCTAACTATGGCTACACCTTC